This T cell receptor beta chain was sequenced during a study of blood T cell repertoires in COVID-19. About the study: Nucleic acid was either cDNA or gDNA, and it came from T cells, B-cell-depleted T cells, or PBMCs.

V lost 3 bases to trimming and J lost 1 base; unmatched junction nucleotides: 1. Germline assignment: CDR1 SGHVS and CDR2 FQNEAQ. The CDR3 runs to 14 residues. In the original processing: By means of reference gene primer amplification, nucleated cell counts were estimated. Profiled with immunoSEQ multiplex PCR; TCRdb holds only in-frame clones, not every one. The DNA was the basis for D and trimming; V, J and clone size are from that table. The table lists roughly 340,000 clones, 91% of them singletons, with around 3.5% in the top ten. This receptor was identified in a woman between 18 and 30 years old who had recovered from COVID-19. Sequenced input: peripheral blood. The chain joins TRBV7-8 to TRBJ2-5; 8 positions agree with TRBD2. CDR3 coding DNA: TGTGCCAGCAGCTTGGGACTAGTCCAAGAGACCCAGTACTTC. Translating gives CASSLGLVQETQYF.